The 29 T cell receptor beta chains listed next were all sequenced from one sample in a study of blood T cell repertoires in COVID-19. The table came from immunoSEQ multiplex PCR; TCRdb's copy has only in-frame clones and leaves some out. The table lists around 60,000 clones, 70% to 90% of them singletons. Material for sequencing was peripheral blood. The origin of the receptors is a man aged 50-59 years with active COVID-19.

This chain uses TRBV7-2 with TRBJ1-2; 8 bases match TRBD1. V trimming: 5 bases; J trimming: 6 bases; junction bases outside the gene matches: 2. CDR1 is SGHTA, CDR2 FQGNSA, per germline. There are 12 residues in the CDR3. The CDR3 nucleotides are TGTGCCAGCAGCCAGGGGGCTCATGGCTACACCTTC. Encoded protein: CASSQGAHGYTF.

This clone was seen only a few times. The CDR3 DNA sequence: TGTGCCAGCAGCCCCCGACGGGGGGGTGCCAAAAACATTCAGTACTTC. Residues: CASSPRRGGAKNIQYF. The rearrangement joins TRBV7-8 to TRBJ2-4; 8 bases agree with TRBD2. Trimming took 5 bases from V and 1 from J; bases not matched to a gene: 7. Germline V lookup: CDR1 SGHVS, CDR2 FQNEAQ. The CDR3 spans 16 residues.

V usage is TRBV4-1 and J usage is TRBJ1-4, with 10 bases lining up with TRBD1. This CDR3 is 16 amino acids long. CDR1 and CDR2 from the germline V gene are MGHRA and YSYEKL. V shed 4 bases, J shed 5 bases, and the junction held 7 bases outside the gene matches. Here the CDR3 DNA reads TGCGCCAGCAGCCCCTTCCGGGGACAGGGGAATGAAAAACTGTTTTTT. Translation gives CASSPFRGQGNEKLFF.

This chain links TRBV6-2 or TRBV6-3 with TRBJ2-3; the match to TRBD2 covers 8 bases. Germline V gene sequence: CDR1 MNHEY, CDR2 SVGEGT. V lost 2 bases and J lost 2; bases outside the gene matches: 6. The CDR3 has 16 amino acids. DNA of the CDR3: TGTGCCAGCAGTTACGTGGCGGGGGGCCTCACAGATACGCAGTATTTT. It translates to CASSYVAGGLTDTQYF.

This chain joins TRBV6-4 and TRBJ1-1; TRBD1 matches 7 bases. Germline CDR1 reads MRHNA; CDR2 reads SNTAGT. V dropped 6 bases and J dropped 0; count of bases not matched to a gene: 4. The CDR3 runs to 14 residues. The CDR3 nucleotides read TGTGCCAGCAGAGTGGACAGGCTGAACACTGAAGCTTTCTTT. Its protein product is CASRVDRLNTEAFF.

CDR3 bases: TGTGCCATCCGGGGGACGGACAGGGGGAACACTGAAGCTTTCTTT. This encodes CAIRGTDRGNTEAFF. This sequence joins TRBV10-3 and TRBJ1-1, with 9 positions matching TRBD1. Germline lookup yields CDR1 ENHRY and CDR2 SYGVKD. This CDR3 comprises 15 residues. Germline trimming cut 8 bases from V and 1 base from J; bases unmatched to any gene: 8.

The rearrangement joins TRBV30 to TRBJ1-1; 9 nucleotides match TRBD1. Looked up from germline, CDR1 is GTSNPN and CDR2 is SVGIG (reference sequence). This CDR3 region has 16 residues. J was trimmed by 4 bases and V by 1 base; bases with no gene match: 10. DNA for the CDR3: TGTGCCTGGAGTGAACAGGGGGCAGGGTTCAGCACTGAAGCTTTCTTT. Translated: CAWSEQGAGFSTEAFF.

V and J are TRBV9 and TRBJ2-7; D unresolved. Germline values: CDR1 SGDLS, CDR2 YYNGEE. V gave up 0 bases and J gave up 0 bases, with 13 bases separating them. The CDR3 is made up of 16 amino acids. The CDR3 loop is CASSVESFARSYEQYF. The CDR3 DNA reads TGTGCCAGCAGCGTAGAGAGTTTTGCCCGCTCCTACGAGCAGTACTTC.

The CDR3 nucleotides read TGCGCCAGCAGCCAGTGGGAGGCTAGCGGCTACGAGCAGTACTTC. Translated, it gives CASSQWEASGYEQYF. V usage is TRBV4-1 and J usage is TRBJ2-7; 7 bases are shared with TRBD2. The CDR3 length is 15 residues. Germline V gene data show CDR1 as MGHRA and CDR2 as YSYEKL. J gave up 3 bases and V 3 bases, and 8 bases lay outside the gene matches.

V gene TRBV5-6 combines with J gene TRBJ2-2, with a possible D match to TRBD1 (5 bases). Germline CDR1 and CDR2: SGHDT and YYEEEE. The CDR3 length is 13 residues. The germline V and J ends were trimmed by 2 bases and 4 bases, with 6 bases remaining between them. CDR3 DNA sequence: TGTGCCAGCAGCTTCACAGGCACCGGGGAGCTGTTTTTT. It encodes CASSFTGTGELFF.

The chain has TRBV12-3 or TRBV12-4 and TRBJ1-5, with D possibly being TRBD1 (5 bases). The CDR3 consists of 13 residues. Trimming removed 1 base from V and 5 bases from J, with 6 bases in between. The chain's CDR3 is CASSLGQYQPQHF. The CDR3 DNA reads as TGTGCCAGCAGTTTAGGACAGTATCAGCCCCAGCATTTT.

As DNA, the CDR3 is TGTGCCAGCTCACCGATAGGACAGGGTCAAGCTTTCTTT. Translated, it gives CASSPIGQGQAFF. The gene calls are TRBV18 and TRBJ1-1, with 8 bases identical to TRBD1. Germline values: CDR1 KGHSH, CDR2 LQKENI. The J segment lost 9 bases and the V segment lost 3 bases, leaving 6 bases of the junction unmatched. The CDR3 totals 13 residues.

The gene calls are TRBV6-2 or TRBV6-3 and TRBJ2-4; D remains ambiguous. The CDR3 is 16 amino acids. The V gene's germline CDR1 is MNHEY and CDR2 SVGEGT. V dropped 6 bases and J dropped 0 bases, with 15 bases sitting between them. This CDR3 reads CASSLSNSLAKNIQYF. CDR3 nucleotides: TGTGCCAGCAGCCTAAGTAACTCGCTAGCCAAAAACATTCAGTACTTC.

The chain is built from TRBV13 and TRBJ1-2; unclear D gene. The CDR3 runs to 15 residues. Germline CDR1 reads PRHDT; CDR2 reads FYEKMQ (reference sequence). Trimming shortened V by 3 bases and J by 2 bases, and 13 bases separated the two germline ends. DNA for the CDR3: TGTGCCAGCAGCTTGTCACCTAAGTCCAACTATGGCTACACCTTC. Amino acid sequence: CASSLSPKSNYGYTF.

The V and J genes are TRBV6-4 and TRBJ2-3; D is possibly TRBD1 (6 bases). This CDR3 is 12 amino acids long. Trimming pared 5 bases from V and 9 bases from J, leaving 12 bases between. In germline, CDR1 is MRHNA, CDR2 SNTAGT. CDR3 region: CASSQTTGTQYF. The DNA for the CDR3 is TGTGCCAGCAGTCAAACCACAGGGACGCAGTATTTT.

The rearrangement uses TRBV6-6 and TRBJ1-1; 10 bases align to TRBD1. The V segment lost 5 bases and the J segment 3 bases; nucleotides outside the gene matches: 21. The CDR3 extends over 20 amino acids. Germline-derived CDR1 and CDR2 are MNHNY and SVGAGI (reference sequence). CDR3 bases: TGTGCCAGCAGTCCCAGTATTCTTCGCGGGACAGGGGTTAAGGACACTGAAGCTTTCTTT. Its protein is CASSPSILRGTGVKDTEAFF.

V is TRBV3-1 (or the pseudogene TRBV3-2) and J is TRBJ2-1; 8 nucleotides agree with TRBD2. CDR3 length: 15 residues. Germline values: CDR1 LGHDT, CDR2 YNNKEL (reference sequence). V trimming: 2 bases; J trimming: 4 bases; junction bases outside the gene matches: 4. As DNA, the CDR3 is TGTGCCAGCAGCCAAAGGCGGGGGGAGTACAATGAGCAGTTCTTC. This gives the protein CASSQRRGEYNEQFF.

This chain uses TRBV19 with TRBJ2-3; TRBD2 might be the D (6 bases). There are 16 residues in the CDR3. The V end was cut by 2 bases, the J end by 0 bases, with 12 bases between. Germline V gene lookup returns CDR1 LNHDA and CDR2 SQIVND (reference sequence). The CDR3, as DNA: TGTGCCAGTAGTATAAGGGGTAGCGGTAGCACAGATACGCAGTATTTT. This translates into CASSIRGSGSTDTQYF.

This clone was recorded once. The chain recombines TRBV4-1 with TRBJ1-2, with no clear D. This CDR3 spans 14 amino acids. CDR1 MGHRA and CDR2 YSYEKL come from the germline V gene. The germline V and J ends were trimmed by 0 bases and 10 bases, with 15 bases remaining between them. CDR3 residues: CASSQDGRHTNYTF. The CDR3 DNA follows: TGCGCCAGCAGCCAAGATGGGAGACACACTAACTACACCTTC.

V usage is TRBV3-1 (or the pseudogene TRBV3-2) and J usage is TRBJ2-2, with D possibly being TRBD2 (6 bases). Trimming took 1 base from V and 4 from J, leaving 16 bases between them. Per the germline V gene, CDR1 is LGHDT and CDR2 is YNNKEL (reference sequence). This CDR3 contains 17 residues. In DNA, the CDR3 is TGTGCCAGCAGCCAAGTTGGAACTAGCCGAATCACCGGGGAGCTGTTTTTT. It translates to CASSQVGTSRITGELFF.

The chain is built from TRBV5-1 and TRBJ2-1, with 7 positions matching TRBD1. V lost 8 bases to trimming and J lost 0 bases; unmatched junction nucleotides: 5. This CDR3 has 14 amino acids. The germline V gene has CDR1 SGHRS and CDR2 YFSETQ. CDR3 DNA sequence: TGCGCCAGTCGACAGGGTGGCTCCTACAATGAGCAGTTCTTC. Residues: CASRQGGSYNEQFF.

This clone showed up just a few times. The chain has TRBV7-9 and TRBJ2-7; 7 bases map to TRBD1. V gave up 5 bases and J gave up 0 bases; unmatched junction bases: 19. This CDR3 has 19 amino acids. Per germline, CDR1 SEHNR and CDR2 FQNEAQ (reference sequence). The CDR3 DNA follows: TGTGCCAGCAGCGTACTACCGGGACAGAATACATACAGCTCCTACGAGCAGTACTTC. Amino acid sequence: CASSVLPGQNTYSSYEQYF.

The V call is TRBV7-2, the J call TRBJ2-2; 9 bases line up with TRBD2. Germline CDR1 is SGHTA and CDR2 is FQGNSA. The CDR3 totals 18 residues. With 3 bases clipped from V and 6 bases from J, the junction kept 14 bases outside the gene matches. The CDR3 bases are TGTGCCAGCAGCTTGGCCTCACCGGGACTAGCCTCGGCCGGGGAGCTGTTTTTT. This translates into CASSLASPGLASAGELFF.

The V and J genes are TRBV6-5 and TRBJ1-2, with a tentative D call TRBD1 (6 bases). This CDR3 has 13 residues. Germline V lookup: CDR1 MNHEY, CDR2 SVGAGI. The V end was cut by 7 bases, the J end by 4 bases, with 13 bases between. CDR3 sequence: CASKNRAGYGYTF. For the CDR3, the DNA is TGTGCCAGCAAGAACAGGGCGGGCTATGGCTACACCTTC.

The chain carries TRBV6-5 and TRBJ1-1, with D possibly matching TRBD1 (6 bases). This CDR3 spans 14 amino acids. Trimming cost V 5 bases and J 1 base, with 11 bases left between them. Looked up from germline, CDR1 is MNHEY and CDR2 is SVGAGI. CDR3: CASSRPTGNTEAFF. The CDR3 DNA reads TGTGCCAGCAGTCGACCGACAGGGAACACTGAAGCTTTCTTT.

The rearrangement joins TRBV19 to TRBJ2-3; 9 bases align to TRBD1. With 4 bases clipped from V and 5 bases from J, the junction kept 7 bases outside the gene matches. This CDR3 is built from 15 residues. Germline CDR1 and CDR2: LNHDA and SQIVND (reference sequence). For the CDR3, the DNA is TGTGCCAGTAGTACTGGGACAGGGCGCGGAGATACGCAGTATTTT. This gives the protein CASSTGTGRGDTQYF.

This sequence joins TRBV3-1 (or the pseudogene TRBV3-2) and TRBJ1-1, with D possibly TRBD1 on 5 matching bases. This CDR3 has 17 amino acids. Looked up from germline, CDR1 is LGHDT and CDR2 is YNNKEL (reference sequence). V lost 3 bases and J 5 bases, leaving 22 bases between the germline ends. The CDR3 sequence: CASSHVRDFWGETEAFF. Written as DNA, the CDR3 is TGTGCCAGCAGCCACGTGAGAGACTTTTGGGGCGAAACTGAAGCTTTCTTT.

The chain is built from TRBV28 and TRBJ1-2, with TRBD1 matching over 7 bases. Trimming removed 2 bases from V and 5 bases from J; junction bases left unmatched: 8. The CDR3 has 15 residues. Germline-derived CDR1 and CDR2 are MDHEN and SYDVKM. Here the CDR3 reads CASSLRNRGLYGYTF. Here the CDR3 DNA reads TGTGCCAGCAGTTTAAGAAACAGGGGCCTTTATGGCTACACCTTC.

The chain uses TRBV5-4 and TRBJ2-5, with 11 bases fitting TRBD2. The junction had 15 bases not matched to a gene; V was cut back by 4 bases and J by 4 bases. Germline values: CDR1 SGHNT, CDR2 YYREEE (reference sequence). The CDR3 length is 18 residues. CDR3 bases: TGTGCCAGCAGCCCCCCGCCCCTAGCGGGGGGCCCTAGAGAGACCCAGTACTTC. Translated, it gives CASSPPPLAGGPRETQYF.